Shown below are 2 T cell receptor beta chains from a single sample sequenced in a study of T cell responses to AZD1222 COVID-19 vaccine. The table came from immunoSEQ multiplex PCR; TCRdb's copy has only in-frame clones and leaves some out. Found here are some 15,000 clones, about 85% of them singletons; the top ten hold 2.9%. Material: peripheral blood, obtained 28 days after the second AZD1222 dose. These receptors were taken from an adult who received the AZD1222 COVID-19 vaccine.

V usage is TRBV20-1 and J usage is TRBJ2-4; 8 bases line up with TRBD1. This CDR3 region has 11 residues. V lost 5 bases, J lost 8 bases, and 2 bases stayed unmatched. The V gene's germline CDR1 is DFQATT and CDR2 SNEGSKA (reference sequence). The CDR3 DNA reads TGCAGTGCTTCACAGGGGGACATTCAGTACTTC. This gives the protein CSASQGDIQYF.

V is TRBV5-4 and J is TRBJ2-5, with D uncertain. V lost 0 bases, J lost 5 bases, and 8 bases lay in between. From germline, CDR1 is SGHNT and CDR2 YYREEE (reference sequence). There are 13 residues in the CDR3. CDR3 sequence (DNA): TGTGCCAGCAGCTTGGCTGACGGGGAGACCCAGTACTTC. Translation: CASSLADGETQYF.